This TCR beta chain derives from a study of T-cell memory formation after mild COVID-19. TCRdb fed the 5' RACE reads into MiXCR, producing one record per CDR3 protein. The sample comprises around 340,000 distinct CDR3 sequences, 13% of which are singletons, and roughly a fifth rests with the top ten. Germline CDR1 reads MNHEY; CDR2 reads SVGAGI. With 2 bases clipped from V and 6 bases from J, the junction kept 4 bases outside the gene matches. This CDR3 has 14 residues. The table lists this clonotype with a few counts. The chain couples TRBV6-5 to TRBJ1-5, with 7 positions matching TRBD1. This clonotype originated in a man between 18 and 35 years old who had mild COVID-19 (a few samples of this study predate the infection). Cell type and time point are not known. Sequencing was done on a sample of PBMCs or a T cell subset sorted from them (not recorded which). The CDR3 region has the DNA TGTGCCAGCAGTTACGATCAGGGGGGTCAGCCCCAGCATTTT. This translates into CASSYDQGGQPQHF.